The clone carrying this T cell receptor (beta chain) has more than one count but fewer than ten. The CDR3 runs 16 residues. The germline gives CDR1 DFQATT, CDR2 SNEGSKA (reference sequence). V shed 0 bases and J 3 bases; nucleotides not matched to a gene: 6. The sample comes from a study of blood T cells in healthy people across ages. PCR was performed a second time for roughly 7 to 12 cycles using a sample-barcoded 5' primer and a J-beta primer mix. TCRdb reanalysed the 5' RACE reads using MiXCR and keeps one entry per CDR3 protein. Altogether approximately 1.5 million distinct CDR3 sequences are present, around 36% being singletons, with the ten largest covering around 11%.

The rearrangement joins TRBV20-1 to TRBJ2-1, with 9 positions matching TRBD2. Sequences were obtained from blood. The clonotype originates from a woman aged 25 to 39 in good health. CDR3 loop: CSARDQTSGDYNEQFF. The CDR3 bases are TGCAGTGCTAGAGACCAGACTAGCGGAGACTACAATGAGCAGTTCTTC.